These 26 T cell receptor beta chains came from one sample sequenced in a study of beta chain features in type 1 diabetes. Expressed TCRB transcripts were sequenced because the isolated RNA had all been reverse transcribed beforehand. Profiled with immunoSEQ multiplex PCR; TCRdb holds only in-frame clones, not every one. The sample has about 39,000 clones, approximately 49% seen once. The sequenced sample was central memory CD4+ T cells from blood. These receptor sequences come from a woman aged 18-29 years in good health.

The count of this clone is one. The chain joins TRBV30 to TRBJ2-3; 8 bases map to TRBD2. The CDR3 is 14 amino acids. The junction had 7 bases not matched to a gene; V was cut back by 2 bases and J by 6 bases. Germline loops: CDR1 GTSNPN, CDR2 SVGIG (reference sequence). The CDR3 region is CAWSPGGAHDTQYF. In nucleotides, the CDR3 is TGTGCCTGGAGTCCGGGAGGGGCACATGATACGCAGTATTTT.

The chain has TRBV11-2 and TRBJ2-6, with TRBD1 matching over 9 bases. The ends lost 5 bases at V and 2 bases at J; junction bases unmatched: 4. This CDR3 region has 16 residues. The germline V gene encodes CDR1 SGHAT and CDR2 FQNNGV. CDR3 DNA sequence: TGTGCCAGCAGCCCAAGGACAGGGGCTGGGGCCAACGTCCTGACTTTC. This translates into CASSPRTGAGANVLTF.

The chain joins TRBV6-5 to TRBJ1-2; D unresolved. This CDR3 spans 14 amino acids. Trimming pared 10 bases from V and 4 bases from J, leaving 19 bases between. Germline CDR1 and CDR2: MNHEY and SVGAGI. The CDR3 sequence: CAISPSGGLYGYTF. CDR3 coding DNA: TGTGCCATCAGCCCCTCAGGAGGGCTCTATGGCTACACCTTC.

The sample holds one count of this clone. V and J are TRBV19 and TRBJ1-2; a possible D gene is TRBD1 (6 bases). CDR1 is LNHDA, CDR2 SQIVND, per germline (reference sequence). V lost 8 bases and J lost 5, with 12 bases in between. The CDR3 runs 12 residues. The chain's CDR3 is CASDDRLYGYTF. As DNA, the CDR3 is TGTGCCAGTGATGACAGGTTATATGGCTACACCTTC.

This clone was observed a handful of times. This sequence joins TRBV9 and TRBJ2-7, with TRBD1 matching over 10 bases. This CDR3 has 16 amino acids. V was clipped by 2 bases and J by 6 bases; unmatched bases: 11. CDR1 and CDR2 from the germline V gene are SGDLS and YYNGEE. The CDR3 loop reads CASSVGPRDRGVEQYF. The CDR3 DNA is TGTGCCAGCAGCGTCGGCCCGCGGGACAGGGGCGTCGAGCAGTACTTC.

This chain connects TRBV10-3 to TRBJ1-4; D is possibly TRBD1 (5 bases). The germline CDR1 and CDR2 sequences are ENHRY and SYGVKD. The CDR3 is 13 amino acids. V was cut by 4 bases and J by 7 bases, with 10 bases left in between. As DNA, the CDR3 is TGTGCCATCAGTGTGGGGGGGAGTGAAAAACTGTTTTTT. This translates into CAISVGGSEKLFF.

This rearrangement joins TRBV14 to TRBJ2-7; the D is unclear. The V and J ends lost 4 bases and 2 bases respectively, with 12 bases between them. The CDR3 spans 14 residues. Germline-derived CDR1 and CDR2 are SGHDN and FVKESK. In DNA form, the CDR3 reads TGTGCCAGCAGCCGTCAAGAGGTTCCCTACGAGCAGTACTTC. The encoded protein is CASSRQEVPYEQYF. The entire variable domain, with the rest obtained from reference TRBV14 and TRBJ2-7, is as follows: EAGVTQFPSHSVIEKGQTVTLRCDPISGHDNLYWYRRVMGKEIKFLLHFVKESKQDESGMPNNRFLAERTGGTYSTLKVQPAELEDSGVYFCASSRQEVPYEQYFGPGTRLTVT.

J is TRBJ1-2 and V is TRBV27, with a possible D match to TRBD1 (6 bases). CDR3 length: 14 residues. Trimming took 4 bases from V and 7 from J, leaving 16 bases between them. Germline values: CDR1 MNHEY, CDR2 SMNVEV (reference sequence). CDR3 DNA: TGTGCCAGCAGTTCCCCGGGGGGGGCAAGTGGCTACACCTTC. Encoded protein: CASSSPGGASGYTF.

This clone has a handful of counts. The rearrangement uses TRBV7-2 and TRBJ1-1; D may be TRBD1 (5 bases). The germline CDR1 and CDR2 sequences are SGHTA and FQGNSA. The CDR3 runs 14 residues. Trimming stripped 1 base from V and 3 bases from J, with 9 bases between. The CDR3 sequence is CASSLGGADTEAFF. CDR3 in DNA: TGTGCCAGCAGCTTAGGGGGCGCGGACACTGAAGCTTTCTTT. Supplemented by reference TRBV7-2 and TRBJ1-1, the full variable domain reads GAGVSQSPSNKVTEKGKDVELRCDPISGHTALYWYRQSLGQGLEFLIYFQGNSAPDKSGLPSDRFSAERTGGSVSTLTIQRTQQEDSAVYLCASSLGGADTEAFFGQGTRLTVV.

The CDR3 DNA reads as TGTGCCAGCAGCTTAGTCGATGAGCAGTTCTTC. Protein: CASSLVDEQFF. V usage is TRBV7-8 and J usage is TRBJ2-1; no clear D. The germline V gene encodes CDR1 SGHVS and CDR2 FQNEAQ. The V end lost 1 base, the J end lost 8 bases, and 3 bases lay between the germline ends. The CDR3 totals 11 residues.

This clone has more than one count but fewer than ten. The gene calls are TRBV25-1 and TRBJ1-2, with D uncertain. V was pared by 3 bases and J by 4 bases, with 6 bases between. Germline CDR1 MGHDK, CDR2 SYGVNS. The CDR3 runs to 12 residues. The CDR3 sequence is CASSDPGYGYTF. The CDR3 DNA sequence: TGTGCCAGCAGTGATCCCGGCTATGGCTACACCTTC.

The chain recombines TRBV7-2 with TRBJ2-7, with 8 bases fitting TRBD2. Germline CDR1 reads SGHTA; CDR2 reads FQGNSA. The V segment lost 0 bases and the J segment 2 bases; nucleotides outside the gene matches: 6. The CDR3 sequence is 16 residues long. CDR3 in DNA: TGTGCCAGCAGCTTAGCAGGTAGCGGGGTGCCCTACGAGCAGTACTTC. This encodes CASSLAGSGVPYEQYF. Filled out from reference TRBV7-2 and TRBJ2-7, the complete variable domain reads GAGVSQSPSNKVTEKGKDVELRCDPISGHTALYWYRQSLGQGLEFLIYFQGNSAPDKSGLPSDRFSAERTGGSVSTLTIQRTQQEDSAVYLCASSLAGSGVPYEQYFGPGTRLTVT.

The chain recombines TRBV6-1 with TRBJ2-3; tentative D call: TRBD1 (5 bases). The germline V and J ends were trimmed by 7 bases and 0 bases, with 8 bases remaining between them. CDR1 and CDR2 from the germline V gene are MNHNS and SASEGT. This CDR3 comprises 13 residues. The CDR3 nucleotides are TGTGCCAGCAAGGGGTTGAGCACAGATACGCAGTATTTT. This translates into CASKGLSTDTQYF.

This clone was counted a few times. The CDR3 sequence: CASSASPGTFWEQYF. The CDR3 bases are TGTGCCAGCAGCGCTAGTCCCGGGACTTTCTGGGAGCAGTACTTC. V is TRBV6-1 and J is TRBJ2-7, with D possibly matching TRBD2 (6 bases). The CDR3 runs 15 residues. Germline-derived CDR1 and CDR2 are MNHNS and SASEGT. Trimming took 6 bases from V and 7 from J, leaving 22 bases between them.

The V call is TRBV2, the J call TRBJ2-7, with D unresolved. Trimming left V 8 bases short and J 8 bases short, with 13 bases between. The CDR3 loop spans 11 amino acids. Per germline, CDR1 SNHLY and CDR2 FYNNEI. The CDR3, as DNA: TGTGCCAGCGGTAACAGAGCAAAGCAGTACTTC. Amino acid sequence: CASGNRAKQYF.

The rearrangement joins TRBV7-6 to TRBJ1-1, with no clear D. Germline CDR1 is SGHVS and CDR2 is FNYEAQ. Trimming stripped 1 base from V and 8 bases from J, with 20 bases between. The CDR3 consists of 16 residues. The CDR3 DNA is TGTGCCAGCAGCTTAGGTCAAGGTGGGCAGCTCCAGGAAGCTTTCTTT. It yields the protein CASSLGQGGQLQEAFF.

This clone was counted between two and nine times. The chain employs TRBV6-1 and TRBJ1-2, with D maybe TRBD1 (5 bases). The CDR3 runs to 12 residues. Trimming removed 1 base at V and 13 bases at J, with 13 bases between. Germline lookup yields CDR1 MNHNS and CDR2 SASEGT. CDR3 DNA: TGTGCCAGCAGTGAAGATGTGAAGGGGTTCACCTTC. Protein product: CASSEDVKGFTF.

The V gene is TRBV7-9, the J gene TRBJ2-5, with unresolved D. Germline V gene data show CDR1 as SEHNR and CDR2 as FQNEAQ (reference sequence). The CDR3 loop spans 14 amino acids. V lost 5 bases and J 4 bases, leaving 14 bases between the germline ends. CDR3 nucleotides: TGTGCCAGCAGCAATACCCTAGGTCGAGAGACCCAGTACTTC. This translates into CASSNTLGRETQYF. Based on the CDR3 plus reference TRBV7-9 and TRBJ2-5, the full variable domain is DTGVSQNPRHKITKRGQNVTFRCDPISEHNRLYWYRQTLGQGPEFLTYFQNEAQLEKSRLLSDRFSAERPKGSFSTLEIQRTEQGDSAMYLCASSNTLGRETQYFGPGTRLLVL.

The V and J genes are TRBV30 and TRBJ1-3; the match to TRBD1 covers 7 bases. In germline, CDR1 is GTSNPN, CDR2 SVGIG (reference sequence). With V trimmed by 7 bases and J by 8 bases, 11 bases remained unmatched. CDR3 size: 13 residues. The CDR3 loop reads CAYTGASEDTIYF. Written as DNA, the CDR3 is TGTGCCTACACAGGGGCCTCCGAGGACACCATATATTTT.

CDR3 coding DNA: TGTGCCATCAGTGCGGGCAGACAGGGCTACGAGCAGTACTTC. It yields the protein CAISAGRQGYEQYF. V usage is TRBV10-3 and J usage is TRBJ2-5; 7 nucleotides match TRBD1. Matching the DNA end better, TRBJ2-7 makes the J call doubtful. This CDR3 has 14 amino acids. Germline-derived CDR1 and CDR2 are ENHRY and SYGVKD.

V usage is TRBV7-2 and J usage is TRBJ1-2; possibly TRBD1 for D (6 bases). The germline V gene encodes CDR1 SGHTA and CDR2 FQGNSA. The CDR3 is 14 amino acids. V was trimmed by 6 bases and J by 8 bases, leaving 19 bases between them. The CDR3 here is CASSIGGDISGYTF. DNA for the CDR3: TGTGCCAGCAGTATCGGGGGGGACATTTCAGGCTACACCTTC.

This clone has just a few counts. The chain couples TRBV28 to TRBJ2-3, with TRBD1 matching 10 bases. The CDR3 has 16 residues. Germline CDR1 MDHEN, CDR2 SYDVKM. Losses at the gene ends were 5 bases for V and 4 bases for J; bases not matched to a gene: 9. The CDR3 spells CASSHGLTGGSDTQYF. The CDR3, as DNA: TGTGCCAGCAGTCACGGACTGACAGGGGGCTCAGATACGCAGTATTTT.

The table lists this clone with a few counts. For the CDR3, the DNA is TGTGCCAGCAGATCTACTAGGGGGCAGCCCCAGCATTTT. It specifies CASRSTRGQPQHF. The rearrangement joins TRBV5-4 to TRBJ1-5; D perhaps matches TRBD1 (6 bases). CDR3 length: 13 amino acids. V was pared by 5 bases and J by 7 bases, with 13 bases between. Germline CDR1 and CDR2: SGHNT and YYREEE (reference sequence).

This sequence joins TRBV11-2 and TRBJ2-1, with D possibly TRBD2 on 5 matching bases. V was trimmed by 3 bases and J by 7 bases, leaving 22 bases between them. The CDR3 has 17 amino acids. CDR1 is SGHAT, CDR2 FQNNGV, per germline. The chain's CDR3 is CASSFASGFGLQNEQFF. The CDR3 DNA follows: TGTGCCAGCAGCTTCGCTTCGGGGTTCGGCCTGCAAAATGAGCAGTTCTTC.

The chain has TRBV5-1 and TRBJ1-1, with unresolved D. Germline V gene sequence: CDR1 SGHRS, CDR2 YFSETQ. V shed 1 base and J shed 6 bases, with 13 bases lying between them. The CDR3 has 14 amino acids. The CDR3 bases are TGCGCCAGCAGCTTGCCAGGCCGTGACGCTGAAGCTTTCTTT. Its protein is CASSLPGRDAEAFF.

J is TRBJ2-3 and V is TRBV7-6, with TRBD1 matching 10 bases. Germline CDR1 SGHVS, CDR2 FNYEAQ. The CDR3 has 16 amino acids. The ends lost 5 bases at V and 1 base at J; junction bases unmatched: 6. This CDR3 reads CASSPYGTGGTDTQYF. For the CDR3, the DNA is TGTGCCAGCAGCCCATACGGGACAGGGGGCACAGATACGCAGTATTTT. Combining the CDR3 with reference TRBV7-6 and TRBJ2-3 gives the whole variable domain GAGVSQSPRYKVTKRGQDVALRCDPISGHVSLYWYRQALGQGPEFLTYFNYEAQQDKSGLPNDRFSAERPEGSISTLTIQRTEQRDSAMYRCASSPYGTGGTDTQYFGPGTRLTVL.